Below, one T cell receptor (beta chain) is given with its context. Germline V gene sequence: CDR1 SGDLS, CDR2 YYNGEE. After removal of 4 bases from V and 2 bases from J, the junction contained 3 bases not matched to a gene. The CDR3 is made up of 14 amino acids. Living in about two dozen US areas, the participants were between 18 and 89 years of age. This record comes from a study of blood T cell repertoires in COVID-19. Measured with immunoSEQ multiplex PCR; TCRdb has only the in-frame clones, and not every one. Seen here are roughly 380,000 clones, roughly 90% observed once, and the top ten hold about 3%.

The rearrangement joins TRBV9 to TRBJ2-1; TRBD1 matches 7 bases. The specimen was PBMCs or T cells enriched from blood (not recorded which). The TCR originated in a woman under 40 who had recovered from COVID-19. This CDR3 reads CASSSGGAYNEQFF. CDR3 bases: TGTGCCAGCAGCTCAGGGGGAGCCTACAATGAGCAGTTCTTC.